Presented here are 7 T cell receptor beta chains from one specimen sequenced in a study of a mutant IDH1 vaccine in newly diagnosed glioma. Antigens for these TCRs are unknown. Clones were read by immunoSEQ multiplex PCR, and TCRdb kept only the in-frame ones, dropping some. The table records about 26,000 clones, around 80% of them present only once. Time point described: week 5, during vaccination. Every vaccination contained 300 ug of the mutant IDH1 20-mer peptide and was paired with topical imiquimod. Specimen: PBMCs, collected from a glioma patient whose treatment included an IDH1 peptide vaccine. These receptors were collected from a man aged 35 to 55 with glioma. Some clones in this sample may be carry-over from other donors' samples.

This clone was seen only a few times. The V and J genes are TRBV7-9 and TRBJ1-1; D is undetermined. The ends were cut back, 5 bases at V and 2 bases at J, with 9 bases in the middle. The CDR3 is 13 amino acids. Per germline, CDR1 SEHNR and CDR2 FQNEAQ (reference sequence). DNA of the CDR3: TGTGCCAGCAGCAGGACCCGCAACACTGAAGCTTTCTTT. It encodes CASSRTRNTEAFF. Combining the CDR3 with reference TRBV7-9 and TRBJ1-1 gives the whole variable domain DTGVSQNPRHKITKRGQNVTFRCDPISEHNRLYWYRQTLGQGPEFLTYFQNEAQLEKSRLLSDRFSAERPKGSFSTLEIQRTEQGDSAMYLCASSRTRNTEAFFGQGTRLTVV.

The V and J genes are TRBV6-5 and TRBJ1-2, with D perhaps TRBD1 (5 bases). The germline V and J ends were trimmed by 4 bases and 4 bases, with 19 bases remaining between them. The CDR3 runs to 16 residues. Germline CDR1 reads MNHEY; CDR2 reads SVGAGI. CDR3 protein: CASSSIPRDGLYGYTF. DNA for the CDR3: TGTGCCAGCAGTTCAATCCCCCGGGACGGCCTCTATGGCTACACCTTC.

V is TRBV7-9 and J is TRBJ2-2; no clear D gene. Germline V gene lookup returns CDR1 SEHNR and CDR2 FQNEAQ (reference sequence). V dropped 0 bases and J dropped 5 bases, with 13 bases sitting between them. This CDR3 contains 16 residues. CDR3 sequence reads: CASSLALSLTTGELFF. The DNA of the CDR3 is TGTGCCAGCAGCTTAGCCCTTTCCCTGACGACCGGGGAGCTGTTTTTT.

V gene TRBV10-3 combines with J gene TRBJ2-1; 8 bases align to TRBD1. V trimming: 5 bases; J trimming: 6 bases; junction bases outside the gene matches: 6. CDR3 length equals 14 residues. Germline-derived CDR1 and CDR2 are ENHRY and SYGVKD. The CDR3 reads CAISRTGMGNEQFF. The CDR3, as DNA: TGTGCCATCAGTCGGACAGGGATGGGCAATGAGCAGTTCTTC.

The V gene is TRBV5-4, the J gene TRBJ2-2; tentatively, D is TRBD1 (6 bases). Trimming cost V 2 bases and J 4 bases, with 12 bases left between them. The CDR3 is 15 amino acids. CDR1 is SGHNT and CDR2 is YYREEE in the germline V gene (reference sequence). CDR3 sequence (DNA): TGTGCCAGCAGCTTACAGGGTATCACCACCGGGGAGCTGTTTTTT. Its protein product is CASSLQGITTGELFF.

This chain connects TRBV6-5 to TRBJ1-2; 8 bases map to TRBD1. CDR1 is MNHEY, CDR2 SVGAGI, per germline. The CDR3 covers 13 residues. V lost 5 bases, J lost 4 bases, and 3 bases stayed unmatched. The CDR3 nucleotides are TGTGCCAGCAGTCCAGGGGGCGGCTATGGCTACACCTTC. Translation: CASSPGGGYGYTF.

The genes are TRBV5-1 and TRBJ2-7; the D is unclear. The V and J ends lost 2 bases and 7 bases respectively, with 7 bases between them. This CDR3 comprises 11 residues. In germline, CDR1 is SGHRS, CDR2 YFSETQ. CDR3 protein: CASSLRREQYF. CDR3 nucleotide sequence: TGCGCCAGCAGCTTAAGAAGAGAGCAGTACTTC.